A single sample gave rise to the 6 T cell receptor beta chains below, sequenced in a study of cytomegalovirus exposure and HLA in healthy donors. Assay used: immunoSEQ multiplex PCR; TCRdb lists only in-frame clones, some missing. The data hold around 160,000 clones, with 70% to 90% observed a single time. Material for sequencing was PBMCs. These receptors all come from a man aged 30 to 45 in good health and CMV-seropositive.

This sequence joins TRBV27 and TRBJ1-1; D is unresolved. The germline CDR1 and CDR2 sequences are MNHEY and SMNVEV (reference sequence). This CDR3 contains 13 residues. V lost 2 bases, J lost 2 bases, and 6 bases lay in between. CDR3 loop: CASSLVKNTEAFF. The CDR3 bases are TGTGCCAGCAGTTTAGTCAAAAACACTGAAGCTTTCTTT.

This sequence joins TRBV9 and TRBJ1-6, with 11 bases matching TRBD1. The trim removed 4 bases at V and 6 bases at J, leaving 9 bases unmatched. CDR3 length: 17 residues. CDR1 SGDLS and CDR2 YYNGEE come from the germline V gene. The CDR3: CASSLSRDRGVNSPLHF. CDR3 sequence (DNA): TGTGCCAGCAGCCTAAGCCGGGACAGGGGGGTTAATTCACCCCTCCACTTT.

This chain uses TRBV27 with TRBJ2-2; D ambiguous. Germline CDR1 and CDR2: MNHEY and SMNVEV (reference sequence). The V gene lost 2 bases and the J gene lost 5 bases, with 6 bases spanning the gap. This CDR3 has 13 residues. The CDR3 coding sequence is TGTGCCAGCAGTTTAGTGAGGACCGGGGAGCTGTTTTTT. Protein product: CASSLVRTGELFF.

The V call is TRBV19, the J call TRBJ1-5, with TRBD1 as a possible D gene (6 bases). The CDR3 loop spans 14 amino acids. With 3 bases removed from V and 6 bases from J, the gap between germline ends came to 12 bases. Germline CDR1 LNHDA, CDR2 SQIVND (reference sequence). The CDR3 DNA follows: TGTGCCAGTAGTATCCCCAGAGGGGGTCAGCCCCAGCATTTT. Translated, it gives CASSIPRGGQPQHF. Combining the CDR3 with reference TRBV19 and TRBJ1-5 gives the whole variable domain DGGITQSPKYLFRKEGQNVTLSCEQNLNHDAMYWYRQDPGQGLRLIYYSQIVNDFQKGDIAEGYSVSREKKESFPLTVTSAQKNPTAFYLCASSIPRGGQPQHFGDGTRLSIL.

This chain connects TRBV25-1 to TRBJ1-3; unclear D gene. Trimming removed 4 bases from V and 14 bases from J, with 12 bases in between. CDR3 size: 11 residues. The germline CDR1 and CDR2 sequences are MGHDK and SYGVNS. The CDR3 DNA follows: TGTGCCAGCAGTGGAGGCCGTATTTTATATTTT. Residues: CASSGGRILYF.

CDR3 region: CASSQTVNEQFF. The CDR3 DNA follows: TGTGCCAGTAGTCAAACGGTCAATGAGCAGTTCTTC. This chain uses TRBV19 with TRBJ2-1; no reliable D call. The CDR3 consists of 12 residues. CDR1 is LNHDA, CDR2 SQIVND, per germline (reference sequence). Trimming shortened V by 5 bases and J by 6 bases, and 8 bases separated the two germline ends.